A selection of T cell receptor beta chains follows, all from one sample in a study of blood T cell repertoires in COVID-19. Sequencing used immunoSEQ multiplex PCR; TCRdb keeps in-frame clones, though not all of them. Among 230,000 or so clones, nearly 90% were seen once, and the ten largest hold 2.1%. The specimen sequenced was peripheral blood. The receptor set was obtained from a woman aged 55-69 years with COVID-19, enrolled during active disease. The CDR3 runs from the conserved cysteine through the conserved F or W. The D gene is left open where the match is weak. Expanded clones get a size class; other rows say once, few or many, or leave the size out.

J gene | clone size | V gene | D gene | CDR3 DNA | CDR3 protein
TRBJ2-1 | NA | TRBV5-8 | NA | TGTGCCAGCAGCGCGTGGACATCTTACAATGAGCAGTTCTTC | CASSAWTSYNEQFF
TRBJ1-5 | NA | TRBV3-1/TRBV3-2 | NA | TGTGCCAGCAGCCAAGATTTGAGGGAATTGCCCCAGCATTTT | CASSQDLRELPQHF
TRBJ1-2 | NA | TRBV5-4 | TRBD1 | TGTGCCAGCAGCCCGACCGGGACAGGGTATGGCTACACCTTC | CASSPTGTGYGYTF
TRBJ1-5 | NA | TRBV20-1 | NA | TGCAGTGCTAGTTTGGGGGCAGAACAGCCCCAGCATTTT | CSASLGAEQPQHF
TRBJ2-1 | NA | TRBV14 | NA | TGTGCCAGCAGCCAAGGACACAGGGAGAATGAGCAGTTCTTC | CASSQGHRENEQFF
TRBJ1-4 | NA | TRBV4-1 | NA | TGCGCCAGCAGCCAAGCTGGACACAATGAAAAACTGTTTTTT | CASSQAGHNEKLFF
TRBJ2-7 | NA | TRBV7-2 | TRBD2 | TGTGCCAGCAGCTTACAACTGCCTAGCGGGGGCTCCGCCTACGAGCAGTACTTC | CASSLQLPSGGSAYEQYF
TRBJ1-1 | NA | TRBV3-1/TRBV3-2 | NA | TGTGCCAGCTCACAGGGATCGAGCACTGAAGCTTTCTTT | CASSQGSSTEAFF
TRBJ1-6 | NA | TRBV7-9 | TRBD1 | TGTGCCAGCAGCTCGACAGGGGGTAGTTCACCCCTCCACTTT | CASSSTGGSSPLHF
TRBJ1-4 | NA | TRBV29-1 | TRBD1 | TGCAGCATCGGACAGGGGGCGGCTAATGAAAAACTGTTTTTT | CSIGQGAANEKLFF
TRBJ2-3 | NA | TRBV3-1/TRBV3-2 | TRBD1 | TGTGCCAGCAGCCCGGGACAGGGTTGGCGGGATACGCAGTATTTT | CASSPGQGWRDTQYF
TRBJ2-1 | NA | TRBV9 | NA | TGTGCCAGCAGCGAGCCACAGGGTACCTCCTACAATGAGCAGTTCTTC | CASSEPQGTSYNEQFF
TRBJ2-7 | NA | TRBV3-1/TRBV3-2 | NA | TGTGCCAGCAGCCAGAACAGGGTAGAAGTCTACGAGCAGTACTTC | CASSQNRVEVYEQYF
TRBJ1-2 | NA | TRBV7-9 | TRBD1 | TGTGCCAGCAGCTTCCTCGACAGGGCGGACGGCTACACCTTC | CASSFLDRADGYTF
TRBJ2-7 | NA | TRBV11-1 | TRBD2 | TGTGCCAGCAGCCTTAACGGGAGGCGGCCAAGCTACGAGCAGTACTTC | CASSLNGRRPSYEQYF
TRBJ1-2 | NA | TRBV19 | NA | TGTGCCAGTAGTATAGGTCAGGAAGGCTATGGCTACACCTTC | CASSIGQEGYGYTF
TRBJ1-3 | NA | TRBV30 | NA | TGTGCCTGGATAGGGAGTTATGGAAACACCATATATTTT | CAWIGSYGNTIYF
TRBJ1-2 | once | TRBV12-3/TRBV12-4 | NA | TGTGCCAGCAGCCCAGACACCAACTATGGCTACACCTTC | CASSPDTNYGYTF
TRBJ2-6 | NA | TRBV28 | NA | TGTGCCAGCAGTCCCGCGTCACCCAACGTCCTGACTTTC | CASSPASPNVLTF
TRBJ2-2 | NA | TRBV18 | TRBD2 | TGTGCCAGCTCACCACAGGGACTAGCGGGGTTTCGAACGAGCACCGGGGAGCTGTTTTTT | CASSPQGLAGFRTSTGELFF
TRBJ2-7 | NA | TRBV7-2 | NA | TGTGCCAGCAGCTCCCATCCCGCCGGGCAGTACTTC | CASSSHPAGQYF
TRBJ1-3 | NA | TRBV5-1 | TRBD1 | TGCGCCAGCAGTCCGAGGGACAGGCGTTCCTCTGGAAACACCATATATTTT | CASSPRDRRSSGNTIYF
TRBJ2-3 | NA | TRBV7-3 | TRBD2 | TGTGCCAGCAGCCATCAAAGCGGGGGGAGCACAGATACGCAGTATTTT | CASSHQSGGSTDTQYF
TRBJ1-1 | NA | TRBV11-3 | NA | TGTGCCAGCAGCCCGGACTTGGGGGGGTCCGGTGAAGCTTTCTTT | CASSPDLGGSGEAFF
TRBJ2-3 | NA | TRBV3-1/TRBV3-2 | TRBD1 | TGTGCCAGCAGCCATGGAGGACAGGGCTTTTCAGATACGCAGTATTTT | CASSHGGQGFSDTQYF
TRBJ1-1 | NA | TRBV12-5 | NA | TGTGCTAGTGTCCTCGGCGGGGGGACTGAAGCTTTCTTT | CASVLGGGTEAFF
TRBJ2-1 | NA | TRBV6-4 | TRBD2 | TGTGCCAGCAGTGAAAGTAGCGGGGGGGCCAACAATGAGCAGTTCTTC | CASSESSGGANNEQFF
TRBJ1-2 | NA | TRBV7-2 | TRBD1 | TGTGCCAGCAGCTTTGGGACAGGGGAAAATGGCTACACCTTC | CASSFGTGENGYTF
TRBJ2-1 | NA | TRBV27 | NA | TGTGCCAGCAGTTTAGGGGGGTGGGATGAGCAGTTCTTC | CASSLGGWDEQFF
TRBJ1-1 | NA | TRBV6-5 | NA | TGTGCCAGCAGCCGGCCGACTGCAAGGGGGACTGAAGCTTTCTTT | CASSRPTARGTEAFF
TRBJ1-3 | NA | TRBV21-1 | NA | TGTGCCAGCAGTCCGGGACAGGGAAAGGCTAGAAAGGGAAACACCATATATTTT | CASSPGQGKARKGNTIYF
TRBJ1-1 | once | TRBV27 | NA | TGTGCCAGCAGTTTATATTCCGGGAACACTGAAGCTTTCTTT | CASSLYSGNTEAFF
TRBJ2-3 | NA | TRBV5-8 | TRBD2 | TGTGCCAGCAGCCCTAGGACTAGCGGGGGAGTCACAGATACGCAGTATTTT | CASSPRTSGGVTDTQYF
TRBJ2-3 | NA | TRBV9 | NA | TGTGCCAGCAGCGTAGGTGAGGCTAGCACAGATACGCAGTATTTT | CASSVGEASTDTQYF
TRBJ1-5 | NA | TRBV23-1 | TRBD1 | TGCGCCAGCAGTCCTTTATTTTCGCCCTCACACCGACAGGGCGGCTGCAATCAGCCCCAGCATTTT | CASSPLFSPSHRQGGCNQPQHF
TRBJ1-5 | NA | TRBV4-2 | NA | TGTGCCAGCAGCCAGGTAACAGGTAGCAATCAGCCCCAGCATTTT | CASSQVTGSNQPQHF
TRBJ1-3 | NA | TRBV3-1/TRBV3-2 | NA | TGTGCCAGCAGCCAAGATTTCAGTCCGGGAAACACCATATATTTT | CASSQDFSPGNTIYF
TRBJ2-2 | NA | TRBV7-2 | TRBD2 | TGTGCCAGCACCCCCGGGGGCGGGGGGGCCGACGGGGAGCTGTTTTTT | CASTPGGGGADGELFF
TRBJ1-5 | NA | TRBV4-1 | TRBD1 | TGCGCCAGCAGCCTCCGGGACAGGGACAATCAGCCCCAGCATTTT | CASSLRDRDNQPQHF